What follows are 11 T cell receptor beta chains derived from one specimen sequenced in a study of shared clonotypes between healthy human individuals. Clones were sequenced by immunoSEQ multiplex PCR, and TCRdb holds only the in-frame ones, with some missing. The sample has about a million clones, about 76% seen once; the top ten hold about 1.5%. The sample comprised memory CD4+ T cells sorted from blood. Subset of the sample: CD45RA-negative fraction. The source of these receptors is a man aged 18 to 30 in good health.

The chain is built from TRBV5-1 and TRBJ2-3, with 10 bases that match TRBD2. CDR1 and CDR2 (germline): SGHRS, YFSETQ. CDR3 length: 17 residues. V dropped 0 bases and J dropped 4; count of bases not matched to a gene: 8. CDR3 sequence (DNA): TGCGCCAGCAGCTTGGCCGCTAGCGGGAGTTATTCAGATACGCAGTATTTT. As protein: CASSLAASGSYSDTQYF.

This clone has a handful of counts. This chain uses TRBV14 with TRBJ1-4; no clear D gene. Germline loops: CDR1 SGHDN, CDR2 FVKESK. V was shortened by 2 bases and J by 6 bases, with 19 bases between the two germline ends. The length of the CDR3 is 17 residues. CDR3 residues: CASSQQSMGRSDEKLFF. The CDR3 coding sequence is TGTGCCAGCAGCCAACAAAGCATGGGGAGATCTGATGAAAAACTGTTTTTT.

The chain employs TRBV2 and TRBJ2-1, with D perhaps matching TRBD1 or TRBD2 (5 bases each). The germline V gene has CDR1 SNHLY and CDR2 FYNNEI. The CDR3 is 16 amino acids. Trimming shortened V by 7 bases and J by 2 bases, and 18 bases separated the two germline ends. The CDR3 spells CASTGTGGAAYNEQFF. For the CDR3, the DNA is TGTGCCAGCACCGGGACCGGCGGAGCGGCCTACAATGAGCAGTTCTTC.

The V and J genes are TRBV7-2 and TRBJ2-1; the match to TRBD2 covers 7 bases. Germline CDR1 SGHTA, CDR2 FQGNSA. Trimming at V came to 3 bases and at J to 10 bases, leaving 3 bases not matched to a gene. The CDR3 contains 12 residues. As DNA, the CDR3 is TGTGCCAGCAGCTTGACACTAGCGGAGCAGTTCTTC. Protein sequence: CASSLTLAEQFF.

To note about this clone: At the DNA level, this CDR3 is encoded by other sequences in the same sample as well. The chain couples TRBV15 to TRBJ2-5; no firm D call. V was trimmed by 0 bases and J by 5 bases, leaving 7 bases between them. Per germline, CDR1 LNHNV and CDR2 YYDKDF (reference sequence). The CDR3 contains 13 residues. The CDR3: CATSRDRRETQYF. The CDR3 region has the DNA TGTGCCACCAGCAGAGATCGGCGCGAGACCCAGTACTTC.

The CDR3 DNA is TGCGCCAGCAGCCCCTCCGACCTGAACACCGGGGAGCTGTTTTTT. Translation gives CASSPSDLNTGELFF. This rearrangement joins TRBV5-1 to TRBJ2-2; D is unclear. V was pared by 4 bases and J by 1 base, with 11 bases between. Germline CDR1 and CDR2: SGHRS and YFSETQ. This CDR3 is built from 15 residues.

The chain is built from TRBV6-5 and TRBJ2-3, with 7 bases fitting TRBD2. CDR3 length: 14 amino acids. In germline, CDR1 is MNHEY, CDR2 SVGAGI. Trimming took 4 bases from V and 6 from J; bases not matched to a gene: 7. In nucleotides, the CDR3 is TGTGCCAGCAGTTCAGCGGGGCCGCCGGATACGCAGTATTTT. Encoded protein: CASSSAGPPDTQYF.

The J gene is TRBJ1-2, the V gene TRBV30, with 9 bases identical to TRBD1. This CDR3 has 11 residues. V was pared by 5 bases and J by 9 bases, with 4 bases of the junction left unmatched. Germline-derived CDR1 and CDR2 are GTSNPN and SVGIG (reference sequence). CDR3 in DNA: TGTGCCTGGTTACAGGGGGCACGCTACACCTTC. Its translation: CAWLQGARYTF. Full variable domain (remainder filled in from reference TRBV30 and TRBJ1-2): SQTIHQWPATLVQPVGSPLSLECTVEGTSNPNLYWYRQAAGRGLQLLFYSVGIGQISSEVPQNLSASRPQDRQFILSSKKLLLSDSGFYLCAWLQGARYTFGSGTRLTVV.

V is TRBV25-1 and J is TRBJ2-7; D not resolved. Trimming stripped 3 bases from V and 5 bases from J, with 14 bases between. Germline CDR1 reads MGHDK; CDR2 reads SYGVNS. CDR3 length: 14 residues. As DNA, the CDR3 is TGTGCCAGCAGTGACCCCGGTTCAGTGAACGAGCAGTACTTC. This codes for CASSDPGSVNEQYF.

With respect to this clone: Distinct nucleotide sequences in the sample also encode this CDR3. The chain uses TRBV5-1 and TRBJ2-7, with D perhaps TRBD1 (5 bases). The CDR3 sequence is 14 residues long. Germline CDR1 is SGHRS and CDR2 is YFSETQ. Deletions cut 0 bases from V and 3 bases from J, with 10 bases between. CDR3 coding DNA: TGCGCCAGCAGCTTGGGGCAGGGATTCTACGAGCAGTACTTC. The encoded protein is CASSLGQGFYEQYF.

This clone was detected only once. The CDR3 DNA is TGTGCCAGCAGCTATCCAACAGGGAATGGAGAGACCCAGTACTTC. This translates into CASSYPTGNGETQYF. The V and J genes are TRBV5-5 and TRBJ2-5; perhaps TRBD1 as D (6 bases). Germline assignment: CDR1 SGHKS and CDR2 YYEKEE (reference sequence). CDR3 length equals 15 residues. V lost 3 bases and J 4 bases, leaving 16 bases between the germline ends.